The 30 T cell receptor beta chains below were found in one sample sequenced in a study of T cells in Graves' hyperthyroidism and ophthalmopathy. Amplification targeted TCR beta CDR3 regions from RNA transcripts. The TCR CDR3 was amplified in a first-round RT-PCR using the HTBI primer set. TCRdb analysed the multiplex PCR reads with MiXCR anew, one entry per CDR3 protein. The table records some 720,000 distinct CDR3 sequences, roughly 15% of them present only once. Sequenced material: blood. The receptors originated from a man younger than 35 with Graves' hyperthyroidism.

This clonotype has ten or more counts. The chain has TRBV29-1 and TRBJ2-1; D ambiguous. The CDR3 loop spans 12 amino acids. V lost 3 bases and J lost 4, with 7 bases in between. Germline CDR1 is SQVTM and CDR2 is ANQGSEA. In DNA form, the CDR3 reads TGCAGCGTTGACGCCGGGTACAATGAGCAGTTCTTC. This translates into CSVDAGYNEQFF.

This clonotype was seen a few times. The genes are TRBV4-1 and TRBJ2-7; D is uncertain. CDR3 size: 14 residues. Trimming shortened V by 0 bases and J by 5 bases, and 11 bases separated the two germline ends. Germline CDR1 and CDR2: MGHRA and YSYEKL. CDR3 loop: CASSQDRYLHEQYF. The CDR3, as DNA: TGCGCCAGCAGCCAAGATCGGTATCTCCACGAGCAGTACTTC.

This clonotype has more than one count but fewer than ten. The chain carries TRBV6-1 and TRBJ2-1; D possibly corresponds to TRBD1 (6 bases). The ends were cut back, 5 bases at V and 8 bases at J, with 13 bases in the middle. Looked up from germline, CDR1 is MNHNS and CDR2 is SASEGT. The CDR3 covers 13 residues. CDR3 DNA: TGTGCCAGCAGTCTAGACAGGCGCGATGAGCAGTTCTTC. Its translation: CASSLDRRDEQFF.

The DNA for the CDR3 is TGCAGTGTGGGGGGGAACAATGAGCAGTTCTTC. Protein product: CSVGGNNEQFF. The genes are TRBV20-1 and TRBJ2-1; 7 positions match TRBD2. V shed 7 bases, J shed 5 bases, and the junction held 2 bases outside the gene matches. The CDR3 sequence is 11 residues long. From germline, CDR1 is DFQATT and CDR2 SNEGSKA (reference sequence).

The V call is TRBV2, the J call TRBJ2-3, with a possible D match to TRBD2 (6 bases). Deletions cut 8 bases from V and 0 bases from J, with 12 bases between. Germline loops: CDR1 SNHLY, CDR2 FYNNEI. CDR3 length: 14 amino acids. The CDR3 coding sequence is TGTGCCAGCGAGGCAGGGAGGAGCACAGATACGCAGTATTTT. This codes for CASEAGRSTDTQYF. Together with reference TRBV2 and TRBJ2-3, the CDR3 gives the full variable domain: EPEVTQTPSHQVTQMGQEVILRCVPISNHLYFYWYRQILGQKVEFLVSFYNNEISEKSEIFDDQFSVERPDGSNFTLKIRSTKLEDSAMYFCASEAGRSTDTQYFGPGTRLTVL.

This clonotype was picked up many times. V is TRBV28 and J is TRBJ2-1; 7 bases agree with TRBD2. Germline V CDR1 and CDR2: MDHEN, SYDVKM. Trimming removed 4 bases from V and 8 bases from J; junction bases left unmatched: 5. The CDR3 runs to 13 residues. CDR3: CASSSLTSYEQFF. CDR3 DNA: TGTGCCAGCAGTTCCCTGACTAGCTATGAGCAGTTCTTC.

The CDR3 loop reads CASSQDRGWHNAYEQYF. CDR3 DNA: TGTGCCAGCAGCCAAGATCGAGGGTGGCACAATGCCTACGAGCAGTACTTC. The chain combines TRBV4-2 with TRBJ2-7; TRBD2 might be the D (5 bases). In germline, CDR1 is LGHNA, CDR2 YNFKEQ. Between the trimmed V and J ends, which lost 0 bases and 2 bases, there was a span of 17 bases. There are 17 residues in the CDR3.

This clonotype was seen many times. The chain combines TRBV19 with TRBJ2-2; D is possibly TRBD1 (8 bases). The CDR3 sequence is 19 residues long. V dropped 4 bases and J dropped 0 bases, with 21 bases sitting between them. The germline V gene has CDR1 LNHDA and CDR2 SQIVND (reference sequence). The CDR3 protein is CASSSGGSWTGPNTGELFF. The DNA of the CDR3 is TGTGCCAGTAGTAGCGGGGGAAGCTGGACAGGGCCGAACACCGGGGAGCTGTTTTTT. Supplemented by reference TRBV19 and TRBJ2-2, the full variable domain reads DGGITQSPKYLFRKEGQNVTLSCEQNLNHDAMYWYRQDPGQGLRLIYYSQIVNDFQKGDIAEGYSVSREKKESFPLTVTSAQKNPTAFYLCASSSGGSWTGPNTGELFFGEGSRLTVL.

This clonotype was counted only a few times. As DNA, the CDR3 is TGTGCCAGCAGGCACACAGGGATCGTAGGAGCTTTCTTT. Translated: CASRHTGIVGAFF. The chain combines TRBV27 with TRBJ1-1; the D gene is possibly TRBD1 (6 bases). The CDR3 is made up of 13 amino acids. In germline, CDR1 is MNHEY, CDR2 SMNVEV (reference sequence). V was pared by 6 bases and J by 10 bases, with 18 bases between.

This clonotype has just a few counts. The chain employs TRBV20-1 and TRBJ1-5; unclear D gene. This CDR3 comprises 12 residues. Trimming removed 0 bases from V and 8 bases from J, with 8 bases in between. From germline, CDR1 is DFQATT and CDR2 SNEGSKA (reference sequence). Written as DNA, the CDR3 is TGCAGTGCTAGAGATTCAAGGGAGCCCCAGCATTTT. Translation gives CSARDSREPQHF.

V is TRBV13 and J is TRBJ1-6, with TRBD1 as a possible D gene (6 bases). CDR3 length equals 17 residues. Trimming cost V 1 base and J 6 bases, with 16 bases left between them. Germline CDR1 and CDR2: PRHDT and FYEKMQ (reference sequence). CDR3 loop: CASSLAPSSGVNSPLHF. DNA of the CDR3: TGTGCCAGCAGCTTAGCCCCCTCCTCAGGGGTTAATTCACCCCTCCACTTT.

The chain couples TRBV28 to TRBJ2-2, with a possible D match to TRBD1 (5 bases). Germline-derived CDR1 and CDR2 are MDHEN and SYDVKM. V was trimmed by 6 bases and J by 4 bases, leaving 15 bases between them. The length of the CDR3 is 15 residues. The CDR3 bases are TGTGCCAGCAGCCCCCCCCAGGGAACCACCGGGGAGCTGTTTTTT. Protein sequence: CASSPPQGTTGELFF.

This clonotype was detected ten times or more. The chain combines TRBV5-1 with TRBJ2-7, with TRBD1 as a possible D gene (6 bases). V lost 4 bases and J 1 base, leaving 15 bases between the germline ends. The CDR3 loop spans 15 amino acids. Germline CDR1 is SGHRS and CDR2 is YFSETQ. Here the CDR3 reads CASSLAPQGSYEQYF. CDR3 DNA: TGCGCCAGCAGCCTAGCCCCCCAGGGGTCCTACGAGCAGTACTTC.

This clonotype was recorded many times. The CDR3 DNA sequence: TGTGCCAGCAGCCTCGGGACTAGCGGGAGTCACGAGCAGTACTTC. Translation gives CASSLGTSGSHEQYF. V gene TRBV27 combines with J gene TRBJ2-7, with 14 bases matching TRBD2. The CDR3 loop spans 15 amino acids. CDR1 and CDR2 from the germline V gene are MNHEY and SMNVEV (reference sequence). V lost 6 bases, J lost 5 bases, and 6 bases stayed unmatched.

This clonotype was counted ten times or more. This rearrangement joins TRBV12-3 or TRBV12-4 to TRBJ2-7; 9 bases map to TRBD2. The CDR3 has 17 amino acids. V lost 2 bases to trimming and J lost 0 bases; unmatched junction nucleotides: 8. In DNA form, the CDR3 reads TGTGCCAGCAGTTTAACCCCATTAGCGGGAGCCTCCTACGAGCAGTACTTC. This gives the protein CASSLTPLAGASYEQYF.

There are many counts of this clonotype. This chain uses TRBV24-1 with TRBJ1-1, with 7 bases aligning to TRBD1. The trim removed 5 bases at V and 4 bases at J, leaving 12 bases unmatched. CDR1 and CDR2 from the germline V gene are KGHDR and SFDVKD. This CDR3 has 16 residues. CDR3 coding DNA: TGTGCCACCAGTGGGGCGGCAGGGGGTAGCATCACTGAAGCTTTCTTT. Protein: CATSGAAGGSITEAFF.

Many counts were recorded for this clonotype. The chain joins TRBV28 to TRBJ1-2, with D hard to call. Trimming stripped 5 bases from V and 8 bases from J, with 33 bases between. This CDR3 has 19 amino acids. Germline CDR1 is MDHEN and CDR2 is SYDVKM. CDR3 bases: TGTGCCAGCAGTCCGCGCTTCGGAGGCTTGAGGACGAACGGTTGGGGCTACACCTTC. Encoded protein: CASSPRFGGLRTNGWGYTF.

This clonotype has at least ten counts. The gene calls are TRBV28 and TRBJ1-4; TRBD1 might be the D (6 bases). This CDR3 comprises 13 residues. The V gene's germline CDR1 is MDHEN and CDR2 SYDVKM. V was shortened by 10 bases and J by 6 bases, with 15 bases between the two germline ends. The CDR3 DNA is TGTGCCACCCTAAGGGGGGATGATGAAAAACTGTTTTTT. Translating it yields CATLRGDDEKLFF.

The chain links TRBV7-9 to TRBJ1-4; the match to TRBD1 covers 8 bases. Looked up from germline, CDR1 is SEHNR and CDR2 is FQNEAQ (reference sequence). This CDR3 has 16 amino acids. J was trimmed by 5 bases and V by 5 bases; bases with no gene match: 10. This chain's CDR3 is CASSLPLTGENEKLFF. As DNA, the CDR3 is TGTGCCAGCAGCCTCCCACTGACAGGGGAGAATGAAAAACTGTTTTTT.

This clonotype has only a few counts. The chain couples TRBV6-2 or TRBV6-3 to TRBJ2-1, with 8 bases that match TRBD2. Germline trimming cut 5 bases from V and 7 bases from J; bases unmatched to any gene: 13. Germline V gene data show CDR1 as MNHEY and CDR2 as SVGEGT. This CDR3 has 16 residues. The CDR3 nucleotides read TGTGCCAGCAGTCCTGGACTAGCAAGAATTTGGAATGAGCAGTTCTTC. Its protein is CASSPGLARIWNEQFF.

The V gene is TRBV30, the J gene TRBJ1-5; the match to TRBD1 covers 7 bases. Trimming cost V 4 bases and J 4 bases; bases outside gene matches: 10. Germline V gene data show CDR1 as GTSNPN and CDR2 as SVGIG (reference sequence). The CDR3 is made up of 15 amino acids. Written as DNA, the CDR3 is TGTGCCTGGAATAAGGGAGGGGGCAGTAATCAGCCCCAGCATTTT. Translating gives CAWNKGGGSNQPQHF.

This clonotype was counted ten times or more. The J gene is TRBJ2-3, the V gene TRBV7-9; TRBD1 aligns across 11 bases. This CDR3 is built from 19 residues. Germline loops: CDR1 SEHNR, CDR2 FQNEAQ (reference sequence). The junction had 12 bases not matched to a gene; V was cut back by 4 bases and J by 0 bases. In DNA, the CDR3 is TGTGCCAGCAGCTCCATGGACAGGGGGCCGGATTCTAGCACAGATACGCAGTATTTT. Its translation is CASSSMDRGPDSSTDTQYF.

This chain connects TRBV24-1 to TRBJ2-1; D uncertain. Trimming cost V 4 bases and J 6 bases, with 15 bases left between them. The CDR3 has 15 residues. In germline, CDR1 is KGHDR, CDR2 SFDVKD. The DNA of the CDR3 is TGTGCCACCAGTGACCAAGCAGGAGCCTCCAATGAGCAGTTCTTC. Its translation is CATSDQAGASNEQFF.

This clonotype was seen many times. The gene calls are TRBV7-8 and TRBJ1-1; D is perhaps TRBD1 (5 bases). This CDR3 is built from 13 residues. Trimming shortened V by 7 bases and J by 6 bases, and 15 bases separated the two germline ends. CDR1 SGHVS and CDR2 FQNEAQ come from the germline V gene. The CDR3 loop is CASTTHRGAEAFF. The CDR3 DNA sequence: TGTGCCAGCACCACCCACCGGGGGGCTGAAGCTTTCTTT.

This clonotype came up a few times. This chain joins TRBV6-2 or TRBV6-3 and TRBJ2-2; no firm D call. Germline CDR1 is MNHEY and CDR2 is SVGEGT. This CDR3 is built from 11 residues. The germline V and J ends were trimmed by 6 bases and 5 bases, with 4 bases remaining between them. This chain's CDR3 is CASRQTGELFF. The CDR3 region has the DNA TGTGCCAGCAGGCAAACCGGGGAGCTGTTTTTT.

In its sample, this clonotype was seen many times. The chain couples TRBV24-1 to TRBJ2-1; a weak D match, TRBD1 (6 bases). V was shortened by 2 bases and J by 6 bases, with 19 bases between the two germline ends. The CDR3 runs to 17 residues. CDR1 KGHDR and CDR2 SFDVKD come from the germline V gene. The CDR3 DNA is TGTGCCACCAGTGATTGGGGTGGGGCAGGGGCTAGCAATGAGCAGTTCTTC. This gives the protein CATSDWGGAGASNEQFF.

A few counts support this clonotype. This chain connects TRBV15 to TRBJ2-5; D remains unclear. V lost 1 base and J lost 0, with 9 bases in between. Germline V lookup: CDR1 LNHNV, CDR2 YYDKDF (reference sequence). The CDR3 runs to 15 residues. CDR3 region: CATSRVKRDQETQYF. The CDR3 DNA sequence: TGTGCCACCAGCAGAGTCAAAAGAGACCAAGAGACCCAGTACTTC.

The genes are TRBV6-1 and TRBJ2-1, with 7 nucleotides matching TRBD1. V lost 6 bases and J lost 0; bases outside the gene matches: 11. This CDR3 region has 17 residues. Germline-derived CDR1 and CDR2 are MNHNS and SASEGT. The CDR3 sequence is CASRRQGWIHSYNEQFF. The CDR3, as DNA: TGTGCCAGCAGACGACAGGGATGGATACACTCCTACAATGAGCAGTTCTTC.

This clonotype occurred many times. This sequence joins TRBV2 and TRBJ1-2; 10 bases are a match to TRBD1. The length of the CDR3 is 17 residues. With V trimmed by 10 bases and J by 2 bases, 16 bases remained unmatched. The germline V gene has CDR1 SNHLY and CDR2 FYNNEI. CDR3 sequence: CAIATGTGDRANYGYTF. CDR3 DNA sequence: TGTGCCATCGCCACCGGGACAGGGGACAGAGCCAACTATGGCTACACCTTC.

This clonotype was seen more than once but under ten times. CDR3 loop: CASTVSNEQFF. The CDR3 coding sequence is TGTGCCAGCACGGTCTCCAATGAGCAGTTCTTC. This rearrangement joins TRBV2 to TRBJ2-1, with D unresolved. CDR3 length: 11 residues. Germline V gene data show CDR1 as SNHLY and CDR2 as FYNNEI. V was cut by 7 bases and J by 6 bases, with 7 bases left in between.